A selection of T cell receptor beta chains follows, all from one sample in a study of HIV-infected patients and healthy controls. TCRdb called the 5' RACE reads again in MiXCR, with one record for every CDR3 protein. The sample has about 64,000 distinct CDR3 sequences; about 19% are singletons. Specimen: CD4+ T cells from blood. These receptors originate from a human donor in good health. The CDR3 runs from the conserved cysteine through the conserved F or W. A D gene is named only where the DNA matches it firmly. For some rows the clone size is stated as once, few or many, or as a class when expanded; others skip it.

d_gene | j_gene | v_gene | abundance | CDR3aa | CDR3nt
. | TRBJ1-5 | TRBV2 | . | CASTRGGGDQPQHF | TGTGCCAGCACCCGTGGGGGTGGGGATCAGCCCCAGCATTTT
. | TRBJ2-3 | TRBV4-1 | many | CASSLNLDSLGADTQYF | TGCGCCAGCAGCCTTAACCTGGACAGCTTGGGGGCAGATACGCAGTATTTT
. | TRBJ2-7 | TRBV29-1 | few | CSVSGGTGPYEQYF | TGCAGCGTGAGCGGGGGGACAGGGCCCTACGAGCAGTACTTC
TRBD2 | TRBJ2-3 | TRBV19 | . | CASRRDGGRSPDTQYF | TGTGCCAGTAGGAGGGATGGCGGGAGGTCACCAGATACGCAGTATTTT
TRBD1 | TRBJ1-5 | TRBV19 | . | CASSIVETGRQPQHF | TGTGCCAGTAGTATAGTCGAGACAGGGCGTCAGCCCCAGCATTTT
TRBD2 | TRBJ2-1 | TRBV10-3 | many | CAISESSGGPYYNEQFF | TGTGCCATCAGTGAGTCTAGCGGGGGGCCGTACTACAATGAGCAGTTCTTC
TRBD1 | TRBJ2-1 | TRBV18 | . | CASSHRGQGEALWNEQFF | TGTGCCAGCTCACACCGTGGACAGGGTGAGGCCTTATGGAATGAGCAGTTCTTC
. | TRBJ2-6 | TRBV4-1 | . | CASSQDIRDRGEFGANVLTF | TGCGCCAGCAGCCAAGATATCCGGGACCGGGGAGAATTTGGGGCCAACGTCCTGACTTTC
. | TRBJ2-1 | TRBV6-2/TRBV6-3 | . | CASSYSSVGNEQFF | TGTGCCAGCAGTTACTCGTCTGTCGGCAATGAGCAGTTCTTC
TRBD1 | TRBJ1-2 | TRBV28 | many | CAVPLGSDGTGTHGYTF | TGTGCCGTCCCACTGGGTTCCGACGGGACAGGGACCCATGGCTACACCTTC
TRBD2 | TRBJ2-1 | TRBV20-1 | . | CSASKIAGARNEQFF | TGCAGTGCTAGTAAGATAGCGGGAGCACGTAATGAGCAGTTCTTC
TRBD1 | TRBJ2-7 | TRBV29-1 | . | CSVVNRGTYEQYF | TGCAGCGTTGTTAACAGGGGGACCTACGAGCAGTACTTC